The 30 T cell receptor beta chains reported below all come from one sample, sequenced in a study of blood T cell repertoires in COVID-19. Repertoires were generated with immunoSEQ multiplex PCR, while TCRdb's copy carries only in-frame clones and drops some. The sample carries about 50,000 clones, approximately 85% recorded once. The sample consisted of peripheral blood. Receptor source: a man in his 60s with acute or convalescent COVID-19.

The chain couples TRBV9 to TRBJ2-6; 9 positions agree with TRBD1. The CDR3 runs to 20 residues. CDR1 is SGDLS, CDR2 YYNGEE, per germline. V lost 0 bases to trimming and J lost 2 bases; unmatched junction nucleotides: 12. The chain's CDR3 is CASSVEPWTGEVTGANVLTF. The CDR3 DNA sequence: TGTGCCAGCAGCGTAGAGCCATGGACAGGGGAGGTGACTGGGGCCAACGTCCTGACTTTC.

This clone has only one observation. The V gene is TRBV19, the J gene TRBJ2-3, with TRBD2 matching over 7 bases. Germline V gene sequence: CDR1 LNHDA, CDR2 SQIVND (reference sequence). The CDR3 is 14 amino acids. V was clipped by 8 bases and J by 6 bases; unmatched bases: 11. The CDR3 DNA reads TGTGCCAGTTTAGCCGGGAGGCCGGGGGATACGCAGTATTTT. Its translation is CASLAGRPGDTQYF. Looking up the rest from reference TRBV19 and TRBJ2-3 gives the full variable domain: DGGITQSPKYLFRKEGQNVTLSCEQNLNHDAMYWYRQDPGQGLRLIYYSQIVNDFQKGDIAEGYSVSREKKESFPLTVTSAQKNPTAFYLCASLAGRPGDTQYFGPGTRLTVL.

This chain links TRBV18 with TRBJ1-2; 9 bases line up with TRBD1. The V gene's germline CDR1 is KGHSH and CDR2 LQKENI. V lost 4 bases to trimming and J lost 6 bases; unmatched junction nucleotides: 6. The CDR3 sequence is 14 residues long. In DNA form, the CDR3 reads TGTGCCAGCTCACAGAAACAGGGGGCGGATGGCTACACCTTC. Amino acids: CASSQKQGADGYTF.

This chain connects TRBV5-1 to TRBJ2-7; 9 positions agree with TRBD1. The CDR3 covers 14 residues. Germline loops: CDR1 SGHRS, CDR2 YFSETQ. The junction had 3 bases not matched to a gene; V was cut back by 2 bases and J by 3 bases. As DNA, the CDR3 is TGCGCCAGCAGCTTTGGGACAGGGAACTACGAGCAGTACTTC. Its protein is CASSFGTGNYEQYF.

This clone showed up just a few times. The chain couples TRBV4-2 to TRBJ2-5; 11 bases are shared with TRBD2. This CDR3 spans 17 amino acids. With 1 base clipped from V and 1 base from J, the junction kept 5 bases outside the gene matches. CDR1 and CDR2 (germline): LGHNA, YNFKEQ. The CDR3 is CASSQGQTSGAQETQYF. The CDR3 DNA is TGTGCCAGCAGCCAAGGACAGACTAGCGGGGCCCAAGAGACCCAGTACTTC.

V and J are TRBV19 and TRBJ2-7; unclear D gene. Germline lookup yields CDR1 LNHDA and CDR2 SQIVND (reference sequence). CDR3 length equals 13 residues. With 5 bases removed from V and 3 bases from J, the gap between germline ends came to 11 bases. The CDR3 region has the DNA TGTGCCAGTAGTCCCCCGGGTGACTACGAGCAGTACTTC. As protein: CASSPPGDYEQYF.

The gene calls are TRBV7-2 and TRBJ1-6; 7 nucleotides match TRBD1. Looked up from germline, CDR1 is SGHTA and CDR2 is FQGNSA. With 1 base clipped from V and 8 bases from J, the junction kept 5 bases outside the gene matches. The CDR3 runs to 15 residues. The CDR3 bases are TGTGCCAGCAGCTTAGGGCAGGGGGGTTATTCACCCCTCCACTTT. The encoded protein is CASSLGQGGYSPLHF. Based on the CDR3 plus reference TRBV7-2 and TRBJ1-6, the full variable domain is GAGVSQSPSNKVTEKGKDVELRCDPISGHTALYWYRQSLGQGLEFLIYFQGNSAPDKSGLPSDRFSAERTGGSVSTLTIQRTQQEDSAVYLCASSLGQGGYSPLHFGNGTRLTVT.

The V gene is TRBV18, the J gene TRBJ1-1, with D possibly TRBD1 on 6 matching bases. This CDR3 region has 14 residues. V shed 2 bases and J shed 3 bases, with 10 bases lying between them. Germline CDR1 reads KGHSH; CDR2 reads LQKENI. CDR3: CASSPAGAYTEAFF. CDR3 DNA sequence: TGTGCCAGCTCACCAGCAGGGGCATACACTGAAGCTTTCTTT.

This clone was counted a single time. The rearrangement links TRBV14 to TRBJ2-2; D unresolved. Trimming took 7 bases from V and 1 from J, leaving 10 bases between them. The CDR3 loop spans 14 amino acids. The germline gives CDR1 SGHDN, CDR2 FVKESK. CDR3 amino acids: CASKNTLNTGELFF. DNA for the CDR3: TGTGCCAGCAAAAACACCTTGAACACCGGGGAGCTGTTTTTT.

V usage is TRBV10-1 and J usage is TRBJ1-4; weak D call: TRBD1 (5 bases). In germline, CDR1 is WNHNN, CDR2 SYGVQD (reference sequence). This CDR3 spans 16 amino acids. Trimming left V 7 bases short and J 12 bases short, with 27 bases between. The CDR3 loop is CASNPDKTSGCRELFF. CDR3 nucleotides: TGCGCCAGCAACCCCGACAAAACCTCCGGGTGCAGGGAACTGTTTTTT.

The chain is built from TRBV5-1 and TRBJ1-2, with TRBD1 matching 7 bases. This CDR3 is built from 13 residues. The germline V gene encodes CDR1 SGHRS and CDR2 YFSETQ. Trimming cost V 3 bases and J 4 bases; bases outside gene matches: 3. CDR3 loop: CASSSGQPYGYTF. The CDR3 coding sequence is TGCGCCAGCAGCTCGGGACAGCCCTATGGCTACACCTTC. The whole variable domain, remainder taken from reference TRBV5-1 and TRBJ1-2, is KAGVTQTPRYLIKTRGQQVTLSCSPISGHRSVSWYQQTPGQGLQFLFEYFSETQRNKGNFPGRFSGRQFSNSRSEMNVSTLELGDSALYLCASSSGQPYGYTFGSGTRLTVV.

The CDR3 DNA reads as TGTGCCACCAGTGATCGTGCGACAGCGAAGAACACTGAAGCTTTCTTT. Translation: CATSDRATAKNTEAFF. V and J are TRBV24-1 and TRBJ1-1; perhaps TRBD1 as D (5 bases). The CDR3 is 16 amino acids. The ends were cut back, 3 bases at V and 1 base at J, with 14 bases in the middle. CDR1 is KGHDR and CDR2 is SFDVKD in the germline V gene.

This chain joins TRBV6-4 and TRBJ1-1; tentatively, D is TRBD1 (6 bases). The length of the CDR3 is 13 residues. CDR1 and CDR2 (germline): MRHNA, SNTAGT. Between the trimmed V and J ends, which lost 6 bases and 1 base, there was a span of 9 bases. CDR3 residues: CASSRTENTEAFF. Here the CDR3 DNA reads TGTGCCAGCAGCCGGACAGAGAACACTGAAGCTTTCTTT.

The chain carries TRBV28 and TRBJ2-3, with TRBD2 matching 7 bases. This CDR3 contains 17 residues. V trimming: 3 bases; J trimming: 1 base; junction bases outside the gene matches: 10. The germline V gene encodes CDR1 MDHEN and CDR2 SYDVKM. This chain's CDR3 is CASSLGMLAVRTDTQYF. In DNA form, the CDR3 reads TGTGCCAGCAGTTTGGGGATGCTAGCGGTTCGCACAGATACGCAGTATTTT.

The CDR3 protein is CASSEVRTSEQFF. DNA for the CDR3: TGTGCCAGCAGTGAAGTAAGGACTAGTGAGCAGTTCTTC. The rearrangement joins TRBV6-1 to TRBJ2-1, with 7 bases fitting TRBD2. The junction had 3 bases not matched to a gene; V was cut back by 1 base and J by 9 bases. This CDR3 contains 13 residues. Per germline, CDR1 MNHNS and CDR2 SASEGT.

The rearrangement links TRBV2 to TRBJ1-4; the match to TRBD1 covers 8 bases. Germline CDR1 and CDR2: SNHLY and FYNNEI. V gave up 4 bases and J gave up 6 bases; unmatched junction bases: 4. This CDR3 comprises 14 residues. CDR3 coding DNA: TGTGCCAGCAGTGGGACAGGGTGGGATGAAAAACTGTTTTTT. Translation: CASSGTGWDEKLFF.

This chain joins TRBV10-3 and TRBJ2-2; tentatively, D is TRBD1 (6 bases). The germline V gene encodes CDR1 ENHRY and CDR2 SYGVKD. There are 15 residues in the CDR3. The V end was cut by 4 bases, the J end by 2 bases, with 11 bases between. CDR3 in amino acids: CAISGARGNTGELFF. The CDR3 DNA follows: TGTGCCATCAGTGGGGCCAGGGGCAACACCGGGGAGCTGTTTTTT.

The chain joins TRBV5-4 to TRBJ1-6; D remains unclear. Trimming removed 5 bases at V and 7 bases at J, with 7 bases between. CDR3 length: 12 amino acids. CDR1 is SGHNT, CDR2 YYREEE, per germline (reference sequence). CDR3 bases: TGTGCCAGCAGAGACACGAATTCACCCCTCCACTTT. This sequence encodes CASRDTNSPLHF.

The chain combines TRBV19 with TRBJ1-5; the match to TRBD1 covers 7 bases. Germline values: CDR1 LNHDA, CDR2 SQIVND (reference sequence). V was clipped by 4 bases and J by 9 bases; unmatched bases: 12. The CDR3 runs to 15 residues. The CDR3 protein is CASSNNDRAGAPQHF. In nucleotides, the CDR3 is TGTGCCAGTAGTAACAACGACAGGGCAGGGGCGCCCCAGCATTTT.

The chain links TRBV7-8 to TRBJ1-2; maybe TRBD1 (6 bases). Germline V lookup: CDR1 SGHVS, CDR2 FQNEAQ. V gave up 5 bases and J gave up 6 bases, with 16 bases separating them. The CDR3 is made up of 14 amino acids. Here the CDR3 reads CASSPGHSSNGYTF. The CDR3 DNA sequence: TGTGCCAGCAGCCCGGGACACTCATCCAATGGCTACACCTTC.

The rearrangement links TRBV28 to TRBJ2-7; the D gene is possibly TRBD1 (5 bases). V was pared by 2 bases and J by 6 bases, with 14 bases between. Germline CDR1 MDHEN, CDR2 SYDVKM. This CDR3 contains 14 residues. The CDR3 here is CASSLRRGRAEQYF. The CDR3 coding sequence is TGTGCCAGCAGTTTACGCCGAGGCAGGGCCGAGCAGTACTTC.

This chain links TRBV9 with TRBJ2-7; TRBD2 matches 8 bases. The CDR3 has 16 residues. The J segment lost 0 bases and the V segment lost 0 bases, leaving 5 bases of the junction unmatched. Looked up from germline, CDR1 is SGDLS and CDR2 is YYNGEE. CDR3 region: CASSVGTSSDSYEQYF. The CDR3 DNA is TGTGCCAGCAGCGTAGGGACTAGCTCCGACTCCTACGAGCAGTACTTC. Based on the CDR3 plus reference TRBV9 and TRBJ2-7, the full variable domain is DSGVTQTPKHLITATGQRVTLRCSPRSGDLSVYWYQQSLDQGLQFLIQYYNGEERAKGNILERFSAQQFPDLHSELNLSSLELGDSALYFCASSVGTSSDSYEQYFGPGTRLTVT.

The V call is TRBV6-5, the J call TRBJ2-7; TRBD2 matches at 11 bases. The CDR3 is 14 residues long. V gave up 6 bases and J gave up 4 bases; unmatched junction bases: 5. The germline V gene has CDR1 MNHEY and CDR2 SVGAGI. In DNA form, the CDR3 reads TGTGCCAGCAGGCCTGGGACTAGCGGTTACGAGCAGTACTTC. Protein sequence: CASRPGTSGYEQYF.

The rearrangement joins TRBV28 to TRBJ1-5; maybe TRBD1 (6 bases). V lost 11 bases and J 5 bases, leaving 16 bases between the germline ends. The CDR3 runs 13 residues. The germline gives CDR1 MDHEN, CDR2 SYDVKM. The CDR3 loop reads CAVHRDNYQPQHF. CDR3 bases: TGTGCCGTCCACCGGGACAATTATCAGCCCCAGCATTTT.

The chain has TRBV28 and TRBJ1-2, with D possibly matching TRBD1 (5 bases). V lost 3 bases to trimming and J lost 4 bases, with 15 bases between them. The germline V gene encodes CDR1 MDHEN and CDR2 SYDVKM. The CDR3 extends over 15 amino acids. Written as DNA, the CDR3 is TGTGCCAGCAGTTTGGGAGGGGCCGGGCCCTATGGCTACACCTTC. This gives the protein CASSLGGAGPYGYTF.

For the CDR3, the DNA is TGTGCCAGCAGCCCGCGACAGGGAAGGAGCTCTGGGGCCAACGTCCTGACTTTC. Protein: CASSPRQGRSSGANVLTF. The rearrangement uses TRBV3-1 (or the pseudogene TRBV3-2) and TRBJ2-6; the match to TRBD1 covers 7 bases. CDR1 is LGHDT, CDR2 YNNKEL, per germline (reference sequence). J gave up 0 bases and V 4 bases, and 9 bases lay outside the gene matches. The CDR3 length is 18 residues.

The rearrangement joins TRBV15 to TRBJ2-3; D gene unclear. Trimming shortened V by 0 bases and J by 2 bases, and 12 bases separated the two germline ends. CDR3 size: 16 residues. Germline CDR1 LNHNV, CDR2 YYDKDF (reference sequence). The CDR3 region is CATSRDLVANTDTQYF. The CDR3, as DNA: TGTGCCACCAGCAGAGATCTGGTTGCGAACACAGATACGCAGTATTTT. The full variable domain, rest sourced from reference TRBV15 and TRBJ2-3, is DAMVIQNPRYQVTQFGKPVTLSCSQTLNHNVMYWYQQKSSQAPKLLFHYYDKDFNNEADTPDNFQSRRPNTSFCFLDIRSPGLGDTAMYLCATSRDLVANTDTQYFGPGTRLTVL.

This chain links TRBV19 with TRBJ1-1; D is unclear. The CDR3 covers 13 residues. Germline values: CDR1 LNHDA, CDR2 SQIVND (reference sequence). Trimming pared 3 bases from V and 7 bases from J, leaving 12 bases between. The CDR3 loop reads CASSIPRRFEAFF. CDR3 DNA: TGTGCCAGTAGTATCCCGCGGCGATTTGAAGCTTTCTTT.

The chain carries TRBV9 and TRBJ2-5, with D possibly TRBD2 on 5 matching bases. Germline V gene sequence: CDR1 SGDLS, CDR2 YYNGEE. The CDR3 length is 13 residues. Between the trimmed V and J ends, which lost 0 bases and 5 bases, there was a span of 8 bases. DNA of the CDR3: TGTGCCAGCAGCGTAGAGGGCGGGGAGACCCAGTACTTC. Its protein product is CASSVEGGETQYF.

The genes are TRBV2 and TRBJ2-3, with 11 bases identical to TRBD2. The CDR3 contains 15 residues. The V gene's germline CDR1 is SNHLY and CDR2 FYNNEI. Losses at the gene ends were 6 bases for V and 5 bases for J; bases not matched to a gene: 7. DNA of the CDR3: TGTGCCAGCAGGCCGGGTCTAGCGGGAGGAGATACGCAGTATTTT. It codes for CASRPGLAGGDTQYF.